These 26 T cell receptor beta chains were sequenced from one sample in a study of cytomegalovirus exposure and HLA in healthy donors. Primers included in the PCR were 60 Vbeta and 13 Jbeta primers. The assay was immunoSEQ multiplex PCR, and TCRdb's table has in-frame clones only and misses some. The sample shows about 140,000 clones, around 81% of them seen only once. The sequenced sample consisted of PBMCs. All receptors derive from a man between 50 and 59 years old in good health and CMV-seronegative.

The chain joins TRBV29-1 to TRBJ2-3, with 7 bases matching TRBD2. From germline, CDR1 is SQVTM and CDR2 ANQGSEA. The ends lost 7 bases at V and 4 bases at J; junction bases unmatched: 11. The CDR3 extends over 14 amino acids. The chain's CDR3 is CSARSGNFADTQYF. CDR3 DNA: TGCAGCGCCAGGAGCGGGAATTTTGCAGATACGCAGTATTTT.

The sample holds one count of this clone. The chain employs TRBV27 and TRBJ2-7, with 11 bases that match TRBD2. With V trimmed by 2 bases and J by 6 bases, 15 bases remained unmatched. Germline V lookup: CDR1 MNHEY, CDR2 SMNVEV (reference sequence). The CDR3 has 18 amino acids. Here the CDR3 reads CASSLGIGTSGPLGEQYF. The CDR3 DNA reads TGTGCCAGCAGTTTAGGAATCGGGACTAGCGGACCACTTGGCGAGCAGTACTTC.

The chain combines TRBV5-4 with TRBJ2-7, with TRBD2 matching 7 bases. Germline lookup yields CDR1 SGHNT and CDR2 YYREEE (reference sequence). The CDR3 is made up of 15 amino acids. The V segment lost 4 bases and the J segment 3 bases; nucleotides outside the gene matches: 10. The CDR3 here is CASSRPVGGNYEQYF. CDR3 DNA sequence: TGTGCCAGCAGCCGCCCGGTGGGGGGGAACTACGAGCAGTACTTC.

The rearrangement links TRBV6-1 to TRBJ1-1; no definite D call. Per the germline V gene, CDR1 is MNHNS and CDR2 is SASEGT. This CDR3 comprises 11 residues. Trimming stripped 7 bases from V and 4 bases from J, with 7 bases between. The CDR3: CASKESTEAFF. Written as DNA, the CDR3 is TGTGCCAGCAAGGAGAGCACTGAAGCTTTCTTT.

The gene calls are TRBV9 and TRBJ2-3; TRBD2 matches 10 bases. V gave up 0 bases and J gave up 5 bases; unmatched junction bases: 15. The CDR3 loop spans 19 amino acids. CDR1 SGDLS and CDR2 YYNGEE come from the germline V gene. CDR3 in amino acids: CASSVEWLGTSEEEDTQYF. The CDR3 DNA reads as TGTGCCAGCAGCGTAGAGTGGTTGGGGACTAGCGAAGAGGAAGATACGCAGTATTTT. Variable domain in full (rest from reference TRBV9 and TRBJ2-3): DSGVTQTPKHLITATGQRVTLRCSPRSGDLSVYWYQQSLDQGLQFLIQYYNGEERAKGNILERFSAQQFPDLHSELNLSSLELGDSALYFCASSVEWLGTSEEEDTQYFGPGTRLTVL.

The chain recombines TRBV5-1 with TRBJ1-5; 7 bases fit TRBD1. V was pared by 4 bases and J by 0 bases, with 16 bases of the junction left unmatched. CDR1 is SGHRS, CDR2 YFSETQ, per germline. The CDR3 contains 19 residues. The CDR3 region is CASSHLPGQTIYSNQPQHF. CDR3 DNA sequence: TGCGCCAGCAGCCACCTTCCGGGACAGACGATATATAGCAATCAGCCCCAGCATTTT.

The genes are TRBV5-1 and TRBJ2-7; TRBD1 might be the D (6 bases). The CDR3 has 16 residues. Germline CDR1 is SGHRS and CDR2 is YFSETQ. V gave up 6 bases and J gave up 3 bases, with 22 bases separating them. CDR3 loop: CASKLSVATGDYEQYF. CDR3 nucleotide sequence: TGCGCCAGCAAATTGTCGGTCGCGACAGGAGACTACGAGCAGTACTTC.

The chain couples TRBV4-2 to TRBJ1-1, with TRBD1 matching over 7 bases. CDR1 and CDR2 (germline): LGHNA, YNFKEQ. CDR3 length: 14 residues. Trimming cost V 4 bases and J 1 base; bases outside gene matches: 3. CDR3 nucleotides: TGTGCCAGCAGCCTCGACAGGGAGAACACTGAAGCTTTCTTT. This translates into CASSLDRENTEAFF.

The chain couples TRBV5-1 to TRBJ2-4, with 7 bases identical to TRBD1. The CDR3 totals 14 residues. From germline, CDR1 is SGHRS and CDR2 YFSETQ. Trimming cost V 4 bases and J 6 bases; bases outside gene matches: 7. CDR3 amino acids: CASSTSGQINIQYF. DNA for the CDR3: TGCGCCAGCAGCACGTCGGGACAGATAAACATTCAGTACTTC.

J is TRBJ2-3 and V is TRBV6-4; possibly TRBD2 for D (5 bases). Trimming took off 4 bases at V and 3 bases at J, with 11 bases between the two ends. This CDR3 is built from 14 residues. CDR1 is MRHNA, CDR2 SNTAGT, per germline. The CDR3 DNA follows: TGTGCCAGCAGTGTGGAGGTCCCTACAGATACGCAGTATTTT. Translation: CASSVEVPTDTQYF.

The chain joins TRBV2 to TRBJ2-7; 10 bases align to TRBD1. Trimming took 5 bases from V and 2 from J; bases not matched to a gene: 6. The CDR3 contains 15 residues. Germline V lookup: CDR1 SNHLY, CDR2 FYNNEI. The CDR3: CASSFDRGPTYEQYF. In DNA, the CDR3 is TGTGCCAGCAGTTTCGACAGGGGGCCAACCTACGAGCAGTACTTC.

V gene TRBV15 combines with J gene TRBJ2-7, with 7 bases lining up with TRBD1. Germline loops: CDR1 LNHNV, CDR2 YYDKDF (reference sequence). Trimming removed 5 bases from V and 5 bases from J; junction bases left unmatched: 6. The CDR3 runs 13 residues. In DNA form, the CDR3 reads TGTGCCACCAGCCCACGACAGGGCGACGAGCAGTACTTC. Its protein is CATSPRQGDEQYF.

Comment on this clone: This specimen includes other DNA sequences encoding the same CDR3. The V and J genes are TRBV5-1 and TRBJ1-6; 7 bases fit TRBD1. J gave up 5 bases and V 4 bases, and 3 bases lay outside the gene matches. Germline CDR1 SGHRS, CDR2 YFSETQ. This CDR3 spans 14 amino acids. The CDR3 region has the DNA TGCGCCAGCAGCCCCGGGACAGATAATTCACCCCTCCACTTT. It translates to CASSPGTDNSPLHF.

This chain joins TRBV10-3 and TRBJ2-5; 11 nucleotides match TRBD2. The trim removed 3 bases at V and 2 bases at J, leaving 8 bases unmatched. Germline V CDR1 and CDR2: ENHRY, SYGVKD. CDR3 length equals 17 residues. The chain's CDR3 is CAISDLGTSGEQETQYF. Here the CDR3 DNA reads TGTGCCATCAGTGACCTCGGGACTAGCGGAGAACAAGAGACCCAGTACTTC.

V is TRBV18 and J is TRBJ1-1; 10 bases are shared with TRBD1. CDR1 and CDR2 from the germline V gene are KGHSH and LQKENI. The CDR3 has 14 amino acids. Unmatched junction bases numbered 9, after V lost 3 bases and J lost 11 bases. This CDR3 reads CASSPRDRGGGAFF. The CDR3 bases are TGTGCCAGCTCACCCCGGGACAGGGGAGGTGGGGCTTTCTTT.

This CDR3 reads CASSSRGGETQYF. In DNA form, the CDR3 reads TGCGCCAGCAGCAGTAGGGGAGGGGAGACCCAGTACTTC. This chain uses TRBV5-1 with TRBJ2-5; 7 positions match TRBD2. V lost 4 bases to trimming and J lost 5 bases; unmatched junction nucleotides: 5. The CDR3 has 13 amino acids. Germline-derived CDR1 and CDR2 are SGHRS and YFSETQ. The full variable domain, with the rest looked up from reference TRBV5-1 and TRBJ2-5, is KAGVTQTPRYLIKTRGQQVTLSCSPISGHRSVSWYQQTPGQGLQFLFEYFSETQRNKGNFPGRFSGRQFSNSRSEMNVSTLELGDSALYLCASSSRGGETQYFGPGTRLLVL.

V usage is TRBV7-2 and J usage is TRBJ1-1; TRBD1 matches 7 bases. The CDR3 runs 14 residues. The germline gives CDR1 SGHTA, CDR2 FQGNSA. V shed 5 bases and J 5 bases; nucleotides not matched to a gene: 8. CDR3 region: CASSARQGYTEAFF. CDR3 bases: TGTGCCAGCAGCGCCAGACAGGGATATACTGAAGCTTTCTTT.

The CDR3 sequence is CASSLHRGNTEAFF. The DNA for the CDR3 is TGCGCCAGCAGCTTGCACCGCGGGAACACTGAAGCTTTCTTT. V is TRBV5-1 and J is TRBJ1-1, with D unclear. Germline lookup yields CDR1 SGHRS and CDR2 YFSETQ. The CDR3 extends over 14 amino acids. V gave up 1 base and J gave up 1 base, with 8 bases separating them.

The V call is TRBV2, the J call TRBJ1-2; D is ambiguous. The CDR3 covers 15 residues. V dropped 3 bases and J dropped 4 bases, with 15 bases sitting between them. Germline-derived CDR1 and CDR2 are SNHLY and FYNNEI. Here the CDR3 reads CASSEGRKDPYGYTF. Here the CDR3 DNA reads TGTGCCAGCAGTGAGGGCAGAAAAGATCCCTATGGCTACACCTTC.

V and J are TRBV28 and TRBJ1-2; perhaps TRBD1 as D (5 bases). The CDR3 is 12 residues long. Germline V lookup: CDR1 MDHEN, CDR2 SYDVKM. Deletions cut 6 bases from V and 4 bases from J, with 9 bases between. The DNA of the CDR3 is TGTGCCAGCAGCAGGGCTTCCTATGGCTACACCTTC. Protein product: CASSRASYGYTF.

The CDR3 nucleotides read TGTGCCAGCATTACACCGGGACAGGGGTTTGGTACAGATACGCAGTATTTT. As protein: CASITPGQGFGTDTQYF. The V call is TRBV28, the J call TRBJ2-3; TRBD1 agrees at 10 bases. The CDR3 totals 17 residues. V gave up 7 bases and J gave up 3 bases; unmatched junction bases: 13. Germline-derived CDR1 and CDR2 are MDHEN and SYDVKM.

Here the CDR3 reads CASSPGGGNQPQHF. CDR3 nucleotide sequence: TGTGCCAGCAGCCCCGGCGGTGGCAATCAGCCCCAGCATTTT. V is TRBV7-2 and J is TRBJ1-5; D gene ambiguous. V shed 5 bases and J shed 2 bases, with 10 bases lying between them. Germline V gives CDR1 SGHTA, CDR2 FQGNSA. The CDR3 contains 14 residues.

This chain connects TRBV18 to TRBJ2-7; tentatively, D is TRBD1 (5 bases). Per the germline V gene, CDR1 is KGHSH and CDR2 is LQKENI. CDR3 length: 15 amino acids. Trimming shortened V by 3 bases and J by 5 bases, and 17 bases separated the two germline ends. Here the CDR3 DNA reads TGTGCCAGCTCACCGTCGGCAGGGCCTCGGAACGAGCAGTACTTC. Translation: CASSPSAGPRNEQYF.

V and J are TRBV7-3 and TRBJ2-5; 7 bases are shared with TRBD2. The V and J ends lost 2 bases and 2 bases, in that order; junction bases with no gene match: 5. CDR3 length equals 15 residues. CDR1 and CDR2 from the germline V gene are SGHTA and FQGTGA. The chain's CDR3 is CASSLVGGPQETQYF. In nucleotides, the CDR3 is TGTGCCAGCAGCTTAGTGGGAGGGCCTCAAGAGACCCAGTACTTC.

The rearrangement uses TRBV5-4 and TRBJ1-6; D may be TRBD1 (5 bases). V was cut by 6 bases and J by 5 bases, with 18 bases left in between. Per germline, CDR1 SGHNT and CDR2 YYREEE (reference sequence). The CDR3 extends over 16 amino acids. For the CDR3, the DNA is TGTGCCAGCAACGTGGGGGGATGGGTAAATAATTCACCCCTCCACTTT. Protein sequence: CASNVGGWVNNSPLHF.

The rearrangement uses TRBV14 and TRBJ1-6, with D hard to call. The CDR3 runs to 14 residues. V lost 0 bases and J 8 bases, leaving 8 bases between the germline ends. Germline V CDR1 and CDR2: SGHDN, FVKESK. CDR3 coding DNA: TGTGCCAGCAGCCAAGACAGGATGGATTCACCCCTCCACTTT. Translated, it gives CASSQDRMDSPLHF.